Below are 12 T cell receptor beta chains sequenced from a single sample in a study of beta chain features in type 1 diabetes. Expressed TCRB transcripts were sequenced because the isolated RNA had all been reverse transcribed beforehand. The assay was immunoSEQ multiplex PCR, and TCRdb's table has in-frame clones only and misses some. Seen here are 330,000 or so clones, around 12% observed once, and the top ten hold 0.0085% to 0.012%. Study outcomes and limitations: TCRB CDR3s were moderately but significantly shorter in Type 1 diabetes patients in all four CD4+ subsets.

Antigen specificity for these receptors is unknown. The source material was naive CD4+ T cells from blood. All receptors derive from a young woman with type 1 diabetes.

There are a few counts of this clone. The CDR3 nucleotides are TGTGCCAGCAGTGAAGCGGGAGCCTTCCACAATGAGCAGTTCTTC. Translating it yields CASSEAGAFHNEQFF. The J gene is TRBJ2-1, the V gene TRBV25-1; 7 bases align to TRBD2. CDR1 is MGHDK, CDR2 SYGVNS, per germline. With 2 bases clipped from V and 5 bases from J, the junction kept 6 bases outside the gene matches. This CDR3 comprises 15 residues.

V usage is TRBV5-1 and J usage is TRBJ2-7; D gene unclear. Germline-derived CDR1 and CDR2 are SGHRS and YFSETQ. There are 12 residues in the CDR3. Trimming took off 4 bases at V and 10 bases at J, with 15 bases between the two ends. CDR3 nucleotide sequence: TGCGCCAGCAGCCCCTGGCCGACACCCCAGTACTTC. Residues: CASSPWPTPQYF.

The chain has TRBV9 and TRBJ1-1, with D uncertain. Per the germline V gene, CDR1 is SGDLS and CDR2 is YYNGEE. The CDR3 spans 14 residues. Trimming took off 0 bases at V and 3 bases at J, with 9 bases between the two ends. CDR3 bases: TGTGCCAGCAGCGTAGGGAGTACCTACACTGAAGCTTTCTTT. It encodes CASSVGSTYTEAFF. Together with reference TRBV9 and TRBJ1-1, the CDR3 gives the full variable domain: DSGVTQTPKHLITATGQRVTLRCSPRSGDLSVYWYQQSLDQGLQFLIQYYNGEERAKGNILERFSAQQFPDLHSELNLSSLELGDSALYFCASSVGSTYTEAFFGQGTRLTVV.

This clone was counted between two and nine times. Since no conserved phenylalanine or tryptophan closes the CDR3, a read error is the likely cause. No DNA is shown, since the ends of the CDR3 on it are uncertain; the CDR3 is the one TCRdb lists. The chain recombines TRBV5-4 with TRBJ1-1. Germline CDR1 SGHNT, CDR2 YYREEE (reference sequence). Both ends counted, the CDR3 spans 9 residues. The CDR3 spells CASSALKRR.

This clone was counted only a few times. V is TRBV30 and J is TRBJ1-5; D not certain. The length of the CDR3 is 13 residues. From germline, CDR1 is GTSNPN and CDR2 SVGIG (reference sequence). With 2 bases removed from V and 2 bases from J, the gap between germline ends came to 7 bases. CDR3 region: CAWSRVGNQPQHF. CDR3 nucleotides: TGTGCCTGGAGTCGGGTTGGCAATCAGCCCCAGCATTTT.

This CDR3 reads CASSMTGEQYF. The CDR3 DNA reads as TGTGCCAGCAGCATGACGGGGGAGCAGTACTTC. This chain links TRBV5-6 with TRBJ2-7; D is perhaps TRBD2 (5 bases). Germline V gene lookup returns CDR1 SGHDT and CDR2 YYEEEE. This CDR3 spans 11 amino acids. V lost 4 bases and J 7 bases, leaving 9 bases between the germline ends. The whole variable domain, remainder taken from reference TRBV5-6 and TRBJ2-7, is DAGVTQSPTHLIKTRGQQVTLRCSPKSGHDTVSWYQQALGQGPQFIFQYYEEEERQRGNFPDRFSGHQFPNYSSELNVNALLLGDSALYLCASSMTGEQYFGPGTRLTVT.

This clone was counted a few times. Written as DNA, the CDR3 is TGTGCCAGCAGCTTGGGCGGAAGCAGCTACGAGCAGTACTTC. This translates into CASSLGGSSYEQYF. The chain combines TRBV5-4 with TRBJ2-7; no clear D gene. CDR3 length equals 14 residues. The germline CDR1 and CDR2 sequences are SGHNT and YYREEE (reference sequence). V was shortened by 0 bases and J by 3 bases, with 10 bases between the two germline ends.

This clone turned up a few times. The chain combines TRBV10-3 with TRBJ1-2; 9 nucleotides match TRBD1. This CDR3 spans 12 amino acids. Trimming at V came to 7 bases and at J to 8 bases, leaving 5 bases not matched to a gene. Per the germline V gene, CDR1 is ENHRY and CDR2 is SYGVKD. This CDR3 reads CAITTGGEGYTF. The CDR3, as DNA: TGTGCCATCACGACAGGGGGAGAGGGCTACACCTTC.

This chain joins TRBV12-5 and TRBJ2-3; no firm D call. Trimming removed 7 bases from V and 2 bases from J, with 7 bases in between. The germline CDR1 and CDR2 sequences are LGHNT and FRNRAP. The CDR3 covers 12 residues. CDR3 protein: CASVTHTDTQYF. The CDR3, as DNA: TGTGCTAGTGTCACACACACAGATACGCAGTATTTT.

The chain has TRBV6-6 and TRBJ1-5, with 7 positions matching TRBD1. CDR3 length: 11 amino acids. J was trimmed by 14 bases and V by 5 bases; bases with no gene match: 6. Germline V gene data show CDR1 as MNHNY and CDR2 as SVGAGI (reference sequence). CDR3 sequence reads: CASSLGQEEHF. The CDR3 nucleotides are TGTGCCAGCAGTCTCGGACAGGAGGAGCATTTT.

The chain links TRBV7-2 to TRBJ2-7, with TRBD1 identical over 9 bases. CDR1 is SGHTA, CDR2 FQGNSA, per germline. The CDR3 is 14 amino acids. V lost 6 bases and J lost 2; bases outside the gene matches: 5. CDR3 sequence (DNA): TGTGCCAGCAGGTCGGGACAGGGAGCCTACGAGCAGTACTTC. Amino acids: CASRSGQGAYEQYF. Drawing the rest from reference TRBV7-2 and TRBJ2-7, the complete variable domain is GAGVSQSPSNKVTEKGKDVELRCDPISGHTALYWYRQSLGQGLEFLIYFQGNSAPDKSGLPSDRFSAERTGGSVSTLTIQRTQQEDSAVYLCASRSGQGAYEQYFGPGTRLTVT.

CDR3 sequence: CSVGAGRLTDTQYF. The CDR3 region has the DNA TGCAGCGTGGGAGCGGGTCGCCTAACAGATACGCAGTATTTT. V and J are TRBV29-1 and TRBJ2-3; a possible D gene is TRBD2 (6 bases). CDR3 length equals 14 residues. Trimming took off 6 bases at V and 3 bases at J, with 16 bases between the two ends. The germline V gene encodes CDR1 SQVTM and CDR2 ANQGSEA.